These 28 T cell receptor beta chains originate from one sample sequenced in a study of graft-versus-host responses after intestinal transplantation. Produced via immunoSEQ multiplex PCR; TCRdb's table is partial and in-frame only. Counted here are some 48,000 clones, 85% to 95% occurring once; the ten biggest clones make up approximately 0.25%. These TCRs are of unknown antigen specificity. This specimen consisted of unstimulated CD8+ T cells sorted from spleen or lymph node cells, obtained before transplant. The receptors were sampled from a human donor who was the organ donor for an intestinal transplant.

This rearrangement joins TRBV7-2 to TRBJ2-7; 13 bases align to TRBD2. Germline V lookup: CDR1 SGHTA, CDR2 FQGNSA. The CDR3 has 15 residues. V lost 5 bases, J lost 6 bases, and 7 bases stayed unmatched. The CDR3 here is CASSQGGTSGVEQYF. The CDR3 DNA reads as TGTGCCAGCAGCCAGGGGGGGACTAGCGGGGTCGAGCAGTACTTC.

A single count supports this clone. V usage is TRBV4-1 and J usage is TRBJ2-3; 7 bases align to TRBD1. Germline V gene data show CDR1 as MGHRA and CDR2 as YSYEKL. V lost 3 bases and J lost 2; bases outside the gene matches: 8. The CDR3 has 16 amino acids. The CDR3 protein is CASSQEKDRVTDTQYF. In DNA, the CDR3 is TGCGCCAGCAGCCAGGAAAAAGACAGGGTCACAGATACGCAGTATTTT.

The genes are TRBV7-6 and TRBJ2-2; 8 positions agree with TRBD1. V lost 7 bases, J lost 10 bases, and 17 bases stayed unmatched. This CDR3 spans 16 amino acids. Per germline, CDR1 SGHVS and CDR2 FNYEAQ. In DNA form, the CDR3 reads TGTGCCAGCATTTCCGGACAGGGTTGGGGGTTGGTGGAGCTGTTTTTT. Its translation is CASISGQGWGLVELFF. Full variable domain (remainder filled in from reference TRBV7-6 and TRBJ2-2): GAGVSQSPRYKVTKRGQDVALRCDPISGHVSLYWYRQALGQGPEFLTYFNYEAQQDKSGLPNDRFSAERPEGSISTLTIQRTEQRDSAMYRCASISGQGWGLVELFFGEGSRLTVL.

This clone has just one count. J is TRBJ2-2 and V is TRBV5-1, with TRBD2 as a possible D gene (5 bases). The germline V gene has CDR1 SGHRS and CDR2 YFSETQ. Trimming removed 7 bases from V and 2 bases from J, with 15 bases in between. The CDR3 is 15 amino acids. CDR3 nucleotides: TGCGCCAGCGGAACGGGAACAATTAACACCGGGGAGCTGTTTTTT. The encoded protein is CASGTGTINTGELFF.

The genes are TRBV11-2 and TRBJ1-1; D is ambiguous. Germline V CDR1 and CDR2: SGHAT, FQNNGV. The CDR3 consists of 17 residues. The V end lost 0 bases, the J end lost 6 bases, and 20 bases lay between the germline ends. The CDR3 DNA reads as TGTGCCAGCAGCTTAGATAATAGGTTAGATAGGAGGGCTGAAGCTTTCTTT. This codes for CASSLDNRLDRRAEAFF.

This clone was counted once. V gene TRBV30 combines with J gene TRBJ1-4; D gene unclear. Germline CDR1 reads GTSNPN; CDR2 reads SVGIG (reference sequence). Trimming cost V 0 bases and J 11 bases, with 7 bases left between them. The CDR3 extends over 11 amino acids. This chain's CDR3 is CAWSVRGKLFF. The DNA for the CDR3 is TGTGCCTGGAGTGTACGGGGTAAACTGTTTTTT.

CDR3 DNA: TGTGCCAGCAGTCCCTTTCGGGGGGGTCCCTACGAGCAGTACTTC. This encodes CASSPFRGGPYEQYF. This chain joins TRBV27 and TRBJ2-7, with 8 nucleotides matching TRBD2. This CDR3 comprises 15 residues. In germline, CDR1 is MNHEY, CDR2 SMNVEV (reference sequence). V lost 5 bases and J lost 2; bases outside the gene matches: 8.

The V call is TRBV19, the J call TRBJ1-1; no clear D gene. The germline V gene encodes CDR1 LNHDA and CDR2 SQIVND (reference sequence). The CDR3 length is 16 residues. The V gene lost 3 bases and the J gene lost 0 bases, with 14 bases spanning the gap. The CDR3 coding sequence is TGTGCCAGTAGTATTCAGGTGGAGTGGATGAACACTGAAGCTTTCTTT. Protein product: CASSIQVEWMNTEAFF. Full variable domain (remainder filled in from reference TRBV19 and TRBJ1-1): DGGITQSPKYLFRKEGQNVTLSCEQNLNHDAMYWYRQDPGQGLRLIYYSQIVNDFQKGDIAEGYSVSREKKESFPLTVTSAQKNPTAFYLCASSIQVEWMNTEAFFGQGTRLTVV.

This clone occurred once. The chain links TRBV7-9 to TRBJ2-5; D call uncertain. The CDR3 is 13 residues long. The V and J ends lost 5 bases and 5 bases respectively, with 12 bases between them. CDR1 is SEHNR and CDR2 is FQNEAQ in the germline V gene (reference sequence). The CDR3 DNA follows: TGTGCCAGCAGCGGAGAGGATCGGGAGACCCAGTACTTC. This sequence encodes CASSGEDRETQYF.

DNA of the CDR3: TGTGCCAGCAGCCGAGGGGGAGGAGAAGCTTTCTTT. Its translation: CASSRGGGEAFF. The genes are TRBV7-3 and TRBJ1-1; weak D call: TRBD1 (6 bases). V was cut by 5 bases and J by 8 bases, with 12 bases left in between. The CDR3 has 12 residues. Germline CDR1 reads SGHTA; CDR2 reads FQGTGA.

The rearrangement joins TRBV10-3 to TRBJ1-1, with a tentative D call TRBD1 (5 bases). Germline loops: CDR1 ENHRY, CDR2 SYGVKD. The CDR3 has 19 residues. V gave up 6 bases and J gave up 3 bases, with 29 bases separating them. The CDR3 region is CAIREKIGSRTPRDTEAFF. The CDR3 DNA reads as TGTGCCATCAGGGAAAAAATCGGATCCCGGACACCCCGGGACACTGAAGCTTTCTTT.

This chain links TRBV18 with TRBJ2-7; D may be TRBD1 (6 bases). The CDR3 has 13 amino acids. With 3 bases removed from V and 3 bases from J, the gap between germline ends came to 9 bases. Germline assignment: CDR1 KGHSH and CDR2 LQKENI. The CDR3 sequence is CASSPADSYEQYF. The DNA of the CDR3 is TGTGCCAGCTCACCTGCGGACAGCTACGAGCAGTACTTC.

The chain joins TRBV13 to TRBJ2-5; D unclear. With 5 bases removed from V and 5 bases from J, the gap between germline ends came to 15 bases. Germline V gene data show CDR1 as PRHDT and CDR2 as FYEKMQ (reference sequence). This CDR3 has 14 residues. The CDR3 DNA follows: TGTGCCAGCAGCCCTGATGTGGCCTCCGAGACCCAGTACTTC. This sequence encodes CASSPDVASETQYF.

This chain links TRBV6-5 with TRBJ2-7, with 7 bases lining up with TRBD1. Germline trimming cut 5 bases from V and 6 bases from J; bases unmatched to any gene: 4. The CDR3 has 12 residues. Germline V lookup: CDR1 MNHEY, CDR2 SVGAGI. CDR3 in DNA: TGTGCCAGCAGTCGACCAGGGGGCGAGCAGTACTTC. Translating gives CASSRPGGEQYF.

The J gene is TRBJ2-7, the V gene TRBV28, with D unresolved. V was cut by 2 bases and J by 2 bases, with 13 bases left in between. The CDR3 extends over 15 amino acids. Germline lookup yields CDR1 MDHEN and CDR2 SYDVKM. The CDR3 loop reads CASSLTAGAPYEQYF. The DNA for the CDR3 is TGTGCCAGCAGTTTAACGGCAGGAGCCCCCTACGAGCAGTACTTC.

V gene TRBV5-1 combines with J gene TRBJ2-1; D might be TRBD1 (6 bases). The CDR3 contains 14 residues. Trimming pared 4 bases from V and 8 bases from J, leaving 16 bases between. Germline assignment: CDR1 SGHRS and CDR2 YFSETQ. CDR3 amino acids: CASSDGTGFDEQFF. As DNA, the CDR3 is TGCGCCAGCAGCGATGGTACAGGGTTCGATGAGCAGTTCTTC.

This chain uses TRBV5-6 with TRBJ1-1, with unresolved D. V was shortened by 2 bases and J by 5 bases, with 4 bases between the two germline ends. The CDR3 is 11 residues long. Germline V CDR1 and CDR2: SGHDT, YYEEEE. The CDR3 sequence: CASSFGTEAFF. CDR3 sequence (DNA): TGTGCCAGCAGCTTTGGAACTGAAGCTTTCTTT.

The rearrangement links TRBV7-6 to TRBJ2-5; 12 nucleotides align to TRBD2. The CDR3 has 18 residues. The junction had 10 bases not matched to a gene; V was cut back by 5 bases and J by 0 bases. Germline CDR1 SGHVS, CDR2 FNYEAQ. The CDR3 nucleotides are TGTGCCAGCAGCCCCGCGACTAGCGGGGGAGAGTACCAAGAGACCCAGTACTTC. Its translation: CASSPATSGGEYQETQYF. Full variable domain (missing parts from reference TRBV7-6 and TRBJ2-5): GAGVSQSPRYKVTKRGQDVALRCDPISGHVSLYWYRQALGQGPEFLTYFNYEAQQDKSGLPNDRFSAERPEGSISTLTIQRTEQRDSAMYRCASSPATSGGEYQETQYFGPGTRLLVL.

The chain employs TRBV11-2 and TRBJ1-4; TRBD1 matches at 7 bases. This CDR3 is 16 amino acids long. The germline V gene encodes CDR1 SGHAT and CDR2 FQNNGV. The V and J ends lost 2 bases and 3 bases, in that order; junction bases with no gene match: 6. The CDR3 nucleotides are TGTGCCAGCAGCTTATATCCCGGGACAGCTAATGAAAAACTGTTTTTT. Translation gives CASSLYPGTANEKLFF. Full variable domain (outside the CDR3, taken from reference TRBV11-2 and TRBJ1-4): EAGVAQSPRYKIIEKRQSVAFWCNPISGHATLYWYQQILGQGPKLLIQFQNNGVVDDSQLPKDRFSAERLKGVDSTLKIQPAKLEDSAVYLCASSLYPGTANEKLFFGSGTQLSVL.

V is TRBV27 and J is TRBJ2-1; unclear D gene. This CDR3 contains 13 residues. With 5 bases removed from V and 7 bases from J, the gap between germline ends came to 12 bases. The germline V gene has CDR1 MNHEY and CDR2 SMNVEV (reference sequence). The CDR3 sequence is CASSLPTGNEQFF. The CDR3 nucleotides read TGTGCCAGCAGTCTCCCCACGGGTAATGAGCAGTTCTTC.

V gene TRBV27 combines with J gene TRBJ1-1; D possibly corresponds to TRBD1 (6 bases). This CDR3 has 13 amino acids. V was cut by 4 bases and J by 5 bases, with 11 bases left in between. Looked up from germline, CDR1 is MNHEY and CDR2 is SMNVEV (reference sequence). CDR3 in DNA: TGTGCCAGCAGTTATACAGGGAGGACTGAAGCTTTCTTT. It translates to CASSYTGRTEAFF.

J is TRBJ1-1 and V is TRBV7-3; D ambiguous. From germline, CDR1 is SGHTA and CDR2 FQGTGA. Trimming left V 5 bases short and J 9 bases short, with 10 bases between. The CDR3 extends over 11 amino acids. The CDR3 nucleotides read TGTGCCAGCAGCCTCTCCAGCAAAGCTTTCTTT. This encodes CASSLSSKAFF.

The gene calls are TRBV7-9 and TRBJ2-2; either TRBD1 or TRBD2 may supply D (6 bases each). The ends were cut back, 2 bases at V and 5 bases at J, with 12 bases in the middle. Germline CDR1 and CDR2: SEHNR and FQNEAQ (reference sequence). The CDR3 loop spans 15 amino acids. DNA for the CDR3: TGTGCCAGCAGCTTATCACCGGGGGCGACCGGGGAGCTGTTTTTT. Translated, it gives CASSLSPGATGELFF.

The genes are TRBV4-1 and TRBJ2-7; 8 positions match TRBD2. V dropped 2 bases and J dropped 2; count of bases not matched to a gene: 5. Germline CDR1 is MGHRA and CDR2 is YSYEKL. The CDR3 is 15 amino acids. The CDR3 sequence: CASSQRGAGAYEQYF. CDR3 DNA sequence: TGCGCCAGCAGCCAAAGGGGAGCGGGGGCCTACGAGCAGTACTTC.

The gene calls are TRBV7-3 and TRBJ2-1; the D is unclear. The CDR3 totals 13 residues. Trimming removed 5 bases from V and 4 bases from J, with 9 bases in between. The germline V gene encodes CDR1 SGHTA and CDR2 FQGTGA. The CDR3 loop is CASSPGEYNEQFF. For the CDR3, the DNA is TGTGCCAGCAGCCCCGGTGAATACAATGAGCAGTTCTTC.

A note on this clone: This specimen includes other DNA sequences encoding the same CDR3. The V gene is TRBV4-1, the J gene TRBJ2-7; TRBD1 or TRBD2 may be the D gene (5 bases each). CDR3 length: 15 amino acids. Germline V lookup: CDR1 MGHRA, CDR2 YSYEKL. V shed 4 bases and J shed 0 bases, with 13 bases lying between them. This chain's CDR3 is CASSPRDGSSYEQYF. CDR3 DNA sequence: TGCGCCAGCAGCCCCCGGGACGGAAGCTCCTACGAGCAGTACTTC.

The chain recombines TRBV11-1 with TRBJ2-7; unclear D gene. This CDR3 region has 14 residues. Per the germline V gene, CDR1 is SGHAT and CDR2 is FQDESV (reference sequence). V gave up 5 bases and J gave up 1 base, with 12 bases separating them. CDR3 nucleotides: TGTGCCAGCAGCCCAACTGGTTCTTCCTACGAGCAGTACTTC. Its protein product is CASSPTGSSYEQYF.

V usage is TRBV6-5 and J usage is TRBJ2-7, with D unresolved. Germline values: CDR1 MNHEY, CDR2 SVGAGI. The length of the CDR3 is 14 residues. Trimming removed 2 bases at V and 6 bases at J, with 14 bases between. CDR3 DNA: TGTGCCAGCAGTTACGCCTCCTCTTCTGGCGAGCAGTACTTC. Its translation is CASSYASSSGEQYF.